This T cell receptor (beta chain) was profiled in a study of control samples from healthy donors and cancer patients (dated by TCRdb to about 2020). With regard to this clone: It has no known antigen specificity. In the same sample, other DNA sequences code for this CDR3.

Including cysteine and phenylalanine, the CDR3 has 11 amino acids. The read is trimmed to its CDR3 DNA, 33 bases read in frame from base 1. CDR1 and CDR2, looked up from the germline V gene (reference sequence), are LNHDA and SQIVND. Trimming at the junction amounts to 3 bases on V and 4 bases on J, and the germline ends lie 4 bases apart. The library was built by means of the immunoSEQ multiplex PCR assay. This is the immuneACCESS table as TCRdb keeps it, with only in-frame sequences that have V and J called. A part of the clones is gone; compared with another copy, unresolved V genes explain less than half, and the rest is unexplained. This specimen's table enumerates about 200,000 clones. Under 2.5% of the sample is taken by the ten largest.

The sequence was collected from a woman younger than 45 in good health. Sequencing was performed on blood. The V gene is TRBV19 and the J gene is TRBJ2-7; no D segment can be confidently identified. The CDR3 sequence is CASSIGYEQYF. The DNA reads as follows: TGTGCCAGTAGTATCGGTTACGAGCAGTACTTC.